These 17 T cell receptor beta chains originate from one sample sequenced in a study of cytomegalovirus exposure and HLA in healthy donors. The PCR had 60 Vbeta and 13 Jbeta primers. The repertoire was sequenced with immunoSEQ multiplex PCR; TCRdb's copy has only in-frame clones and lacks some. This sample has roughly 150,000 clones, with around 84% found just once. Material for sequencing was PBMCs. These receptors were collected from a woman aged 18-35 years in good health and CMV-seronegative.

The chain employs TRBV4-2 and TRBJ1-5; 10 bases map to TRBD1. After removal of 3 bases from V and 6 bases from J, the junction contained 8 bases not matched to a gene. The CDR3 length is 16 residues. Germline values: CDR1 LGHNA, CDR2 YNFKEQ. The CDR3 coding sequence is TGTGCCAGCAGCCAGCTGACAGGGGGCGAGGGTCAGCCCCAGCATTTT. Protein sequence: CASSQLTGGEGQPQHF.

There are a few counts of this clone. This rearrangement joins TRBV6-5 to TRBJ2-7, with D unresolved. The germline gives CDR1 MNHEY, CDR2 SVGAGI. V lost 2 bases to trimming and J lost 2 bases, with 10 bases between them. The CDR3 is 14 amino acids. This CDR3 is CASSYTRYTYEQYF. As DNA, the CDR3 is TGTGCCAGCAGTTACACCAGGTACACCTACGAGCAGTACTTC.

Only a few counts were recorded for this clone. The chain combines TRBV25-1 with TRBJ2-1; the match to TRBD2 covers 8 bases. Germline CDR1 MGHDK, CDR2 SYGVNS. Trimming took 9 bases from V and 2 from J; bases not matched to a gene: 6. The CDR3 is 14 residues long. The CDR3 protein is CASRSGRTYNEQFF. Written as DNA, the CDR3 is TGTGCCAGTAGAAGCGGGAGAACCTACAATGAGCAGTTCTTC.

This clone was recorded once. This rearrangement joins TRBV28 to TRBJ2-7, with a tentative D call TRBD1 (6 bases). The germline gives CDR1 MDHEN, CDR2 SYDVKM. V was trimmed by 4 bases and J by 1 base, leaving 11 bases between them. The CDR3 has 14 residues. The CDR3 loop reads CASSSPQGSYEQYF. Here the CDR3 DNA reads TGTGCCAGCAGTTCCCCCCAGGGGTCCTACGAGCAGTACTTC.

This clone was picked up one time. This sequence joins TRBV28 and TRBJ1-1; TRBD1 aligns across 9 bases. The CDR3 is 15 amino acids. Germline assignment: CDR1 MDHEN and CDR2 SYDVKM. Losses at the gene ends were 5 bases for V and 4 bases for J; bases not matched to a gene: 8. CDR3 residues: CASSQPTGGGTEAFF. The CDR3 DNA sequence: TGTGCCAGCAGTCAACCGACAGGGGGAGGCACTGAAGCTTTCTTT.

The count of this clone is one. J is TRBJ2-2 and V is TRBV10-3, with a tentative D call TRBD1 (6 bases). Deletions cut 0 bases from V and 7 bases from J, with 21 bases between. Germline values: CDR1 ENHRY, CDR2 SYGVKD. CDR3 length: 18 residues. DNA for the CDR3: TGTGCCATCAGTGAGTCGACACAGGGAGCCGTTACGCGCGGGGAGCTGTTTTTT. Translated, it gives CAISESTQGAVTRGELFF.

V usage is TRBV19 and J usage is TRBJ1-2; D remains unclear. There are 15 residues in the CDR3. Germline CDR1 and CDR2: LNHDA and SQIVND (reference sequence). Between the trimmed V and J ends, which lost 7 bases and 4 bases, there was a span of 19 bases. The CDR3 DNA reads as TGTGCCAGTAAAGACGAGGGTAGTGGTATCTATGGCTACACCTTC. It specifies CASKDEGSGIYGYTF.

The V gene is TRBV7-2, the J gene TRBJ2-7, with 8 bases aligning to TRBD2. Germline V gene data show CDR1 as SGHTA and CDR2 as FQGNSA. Losses at the gene ends were 3 bases for V and 9 bases for J; bases not matched to a gene: 4. CDR3 length: 12 amino acids. This CDR3 is CASSFSLAGQYF. Written as DNA, the CDR3 is TGTGCCAGCAGCTTTTCGCTAGCGGGGCAGTACTTC.

This chain links TRBV2 with TRBJ1-2; 10 bases agree with TRBD1. CDR3 length: 12 amino acids. CDR1 is SNHLY and CDR2 is FYNNEI in the germline V gene. Trimming removed 2 bases from V and 14 bases from J; junction bases left unmatched: 5. CDR3 bases: TGTGCCAGCAGTGAACTGGGACAGGGGTTTACCTTC. As protein: CASSELGQGFTF.

The V call is TRBV6-6, the J call TRBJ2-5, with unresolved D. This CDR3 has 12 residues. Germline-derived CDR1 and CDR2 are MNHNY and SVGAGI (reference sequence). V was trimmed by 0 bases and J by 5 bases, leaving 4 bases between them. The CDR3 DNA reads as TGTGCCAGCAGTTACTCGAGGGAGACCCAGTACTTC. As protein: CASSYSRETQYF.

This clone was recorded a few times. V and J are TRBV7-2 and TRBJ2-3, with 7 bases fitting TRBD2. This CDR3 is built from 16 residues. Germline V gene data show CDR1 as SGHTA and CDR2 as FQGNSA. The junction had 4 bases not matched to a gene; V was cut back by 0 bases and J by 1 base. This CDR3 reads CASSLALAGGTDTQYF. Written as DNA, the CDR3 is TGTGCCAGCAGCTTAGCGTTGGCGGGGGGCACAGATACGCAGTATTTT. Supplemented by reference TRBV7-2 and TRBJ2-3, the full variable domain reads GAGVSQSPSNKVTEKGKDVELRCDPISGHTALYWYRQSLGQGLEFLIYFQGNSAPDKSGLPSDRFSAERTGGSVSTLTIQRTQQEDSAVYLCASSLALAGGTDTQYFGPGTRLTVL.

CDR3 in DNA: TGTGCCAGCAGCTTCACTACGGGGGTATGGGAGACCCAGTACTTC. Its translation: CASSFTTGVWETQYF. The gene calls are TRBV7-2 and TRBJ2-5, with D possibly TRBD2 on 6 matching bases. Trimming cost V 3 bases and J 5 bases, with 16 bases left between them. In germline, CDR1 is SGHTA, CDR2 FQGNSA. The CDR3 has 15 residues. Full variable domain (outside the CDR3, taken from reference TRBV7-2 and TRBJ2-5): GAGVSQSPSNKVTEKGKDVELRCDPISGHTALYWYRQSLGQGLEFLIYFQGNSAPDKSGLPSDRFSAERTGGSVSTLTIQRTQQEDSAVYLCASSFTTGVWETQYFGPGTRLLVL.

The chain joins TRBV23-1 to TRBJ2-1; 8 bases agree with TRBD1. TRBV23-1 is an ORF for which the function is uncertain. The CDR3 runs to 16 residues. With V trimmed by 4 bases and J by 5 bases, 10 bases remained unmatched. This chain's CDR3 is CASSPLDRVGDNEQFF. The CDR3 bases are TGCGCCAGCAGTCCACTGGACAGGGTGGGAGACAATGAGCAGTTCTTC.

This chain links TRBV15 with TRBJ2-7; 11 bases align to TRBD1. The germline gives CDR1 LNHNV, CDR2 YYDKDF (reference sequence). V gave up 0 bases and J gave up 5 bases; unmatched junction bases: 3. The CDR3 contains 15 residues. The CDR3 nucleotides are TGTGCCACCAGCAGAGATGGACAGGGGGCCCACGAGCAGTACTTC. It specifies CATSRDGQGAHEQYF. Looking up the rest from reference TRBV15 and TRBJ2-7 gives the full variable domain: DAMVIQNPRYQVTQFGKPVTLSCSQTLNHNVMYWYQQKSSQAPKLLFHYYDKDFNNEADTPDNFQSRRPNTSFCFLDIRSPGLGDTAMYLCATSRDGQGAHEQYFGPGTRLTVT.

J is TRBJ2-7 and V is TRBV28, with 7 bases lining up with TRBD2. Germline V gene data show CDR1 as MDHEN and CDR2 as SYDVKM. The CDR3 sequence is 17 residues long. J gave up 0 bases and V 2 bases, and 10 bases lay outside the gene matches. The CDR3 bases are TGTGCCAGCAGTTTAAGGTCTTCCGGGAGGTCCTCCTACGAGCAGTACTTC. It encodes CASSLRSSGRSSYEQYF.

The chain recombines TRBV7-6 with TRBJ2-7; the match to TRBD1 covers 9 bases. CDR1 and CDR2 from the germline V gene are SGHVS and FNYEAQ. V lost 5 bases, J lost 3 bases, and 5 bases stayed unmatched. There are 14 residues in the CDR3. The CDR3 coding sequence is TGTGCCAGCAGCGGCGCGGGACAGGGCTACGAGCAGTACTTC. This encodes CASSGAGQGYEQYF.

The J gene is TRBJ2-7, the V gene TRBV7-9, with TRBD1 matching over 7 bases. The trim removed 5 bases at V and 6 bases at J, leaving 13 bases unmatched. The V gene's germline CDR1 is SEHNR and CDR2 FQNEAQ (reference sequence). The CDR3 totals 15 residues. CDR3 in DNA: TGTGCCAGCAGCCCCCCTCCCCGGGGACAGACCGAGCAGTACTTC. It encodes CASSPPPRGQTEQYF.